These T cell receptor beta chains were read from a single sample in a study of blood T cell repertoires in COVID-19. Generated by immunoSEQ multiplex PCR, the TCRdb table keeps only in-frame clones and is missing some. The sample lists 95,000 to 150,000 clones; 85% were seen once. Sample: peripheral blood. The receptors stem from a man of 80 years or more with acute or convalescent COVID-19. Both conserved end residues are part of each CDR3. D genes are given only for firm matches. Rows may omit the clone size; those that give it use once, few, many or a size class.

J gene	D gene	V gene	clone size	CDR3 protein	CDR3 DNA
TRBJ1-2	NA	TRBV7-2	NA	CASSLATAWGRGGYTF	TGTGCCAGCAGCTTAGCCACAGCATGGGGCCGCGGTGGCTACACCTTC
TRBJ2-1	TRBD1	TRBV11-2	once	CASSQARQGNEQFF	TGTGCCAGCAGCCAAGCGCGACAGGGAAATGAGCAGTTCTTC
TRBJ1-1	NA	TRBV3-1/TRBV3-2	NA	CASSQDRSAFF	TGTGCCAGCAGCCAAGATCGAAGCGCTTTCTTT
TRBJ2-3	TRBD2	TRBV5-1	NA	CASSPPGAGLTDTQYF	TGCGCCAGCAGCCCCCCGGGAGCGGGACTCACAGATACGCAGTATTTT
TRBJ1-1	TRBD1	TRBV18	NA	CASSPSLIQGARTEAFF	TGTGCCAGCTCTCCCTCTCTCATACAGGGGGCGAGGACTGAAGCTTTCTTT
TRBJ2-1	TRBD1	TRBV9	NA	CASSVAGQVVSYNEQFF	TGTGCCAGCAGCGTAGCAGGACAGGTCGTCTCCTACAATGAGCAGTTCTTC
TRBJ1-2	TRBD1	TRBV6-1	once	CASSERALGTGGAGGYTF	TGTGCCAGCAGTGAGCGTGCGTTAGGGACAGGGGGCGCCGGTGGCTACACCTTC
TRBJ1-1	NA	TRBV27	NA	CASSSQNTEAFF	TGTGCCAGCAGTTCCCAAAACACTGAAGCTTTCTTT
TRBJ1-5	TRBD1	TRBV10-3	NA	CAISAGQGVDQPQHF	TGTGCCATCAGTGCGGGACAGGGGGTAGATCAGCCCCAGCATTTT
TRBJ2-3	NA	TRBV14	NA	CASSLRRESTDTQYF	TGTGCCAGCAGCCTCCGACGGGAGAGCACAGATACGCAGTATTTT
TRBJ1-5	TRBD1	TRBV19	NA	CASSETGVGNQPQHF	TGTGCCAGTAGTGAGACAGGGGTAGGCAATCAGCCCCAGCATTTT
TRBJ2-5	NA	TRBV21-1	NA	CASSIQDGERQETQYF	TGTGCCAGCAGCATCCAGGATGGGGAGAGGCAGGAGACCCAGTACTTC
TRBJ1-1	NA	TRBV28	NA	CASSLNYPMNTEAFF	TGTGCCAGCAGTTTAAATTACCCTATGAACACTGAAGCTTTCTTT
TRBJ2-3	NA	TRBV5-1	once	CASSLAFRGTDTQYF	TGCGCCAGCAGCTTGGCCTTCCGGGGCACAGATACGCAGTATTTT
TRBJ1-2	NA	TRBV18	NA	CASSPETGPGYGYTF	TGTGCCAGCTCACCAGAAACAGGGCCCGGCTATGGCTACACCTTC
TRBJ2-3	NA	TRBV7-9	once	CASSLQGTYTDTQYF	TGTGCCAGCAGCTTACAGGGGACCTACACAGATACGCAGTATTTT
TRBJ2-2	TRBD2	TRBV14	once	CASSLGLAGTGELFF	TGTGCCAGCAGCCTGGGACTAGCGGGCACCGGGGAGCTGTTTTTT
TRBJ2-7	NA	TRBV4-3	NA	CASSQEAGVIYEQYF	TGCGCCAGCAGCCAAGAGGCAGGGGTTATCTACGAGCAGTACTTC
TRBJ2-5	TRBD1	TRBV24-1	once	CATSEPDRGGETQYF	TGTGCCACCAGTGAACCCGACAGGGGTGGCGAGACCCAGTACTTC